This T cell receptor beta chain stems from a study of T-cell memory formation after mild COVID-19. Overall study results and limits: Cross-reactive memory seemingly joined, as some responding clones were found in pre-infection memory.

The germline V gene encodes CDR1 LGHNA and CDR2 YNFKEQ. Deletions cut 6 bases from V and 0 bases from J, with 13 bases between. The CDR3 loop spans 15 amino acids. Note on this clonotype: The antigen is undetermined.

MiXCR was run by TCRdb on the 5' RACE reads, yielding one entry per CDR3 protein. The sample carries about 260,000 distinct CDR3 sequences, about 17% recorded once. The source material was PBMCs or a T cell subset sorted from them (not recorded which). The chain employs TRBV4-2 and TRBJ2-3; a possible D gene is TRBD2 (7 bases). This clonotype was sampled from a man aged 18 to 35 who had mild COVID-19 (a few samples of this study predate the infection). Cell type and time point are not known. The CDR3 loop reads CASRVGGPSTDTQYF. The CDR3 DNA follows: TGTGCCAGCAGAGTGGGGGGGCCCAGCACAGATACGCAGTATTTT.